A single sample is the source of the 14 T cell receptor beta chains below, sequenced in a study of radiotherapy plus CTLA-4 blockade in lung cancer. Profiling relied on immunoSEQ multiplex PCR, and the TCRdb table lists in-frame clones only, not all of them. The sample lists 60,000 to 70,000 clones, 65% to 80% occurring once. Source: peripheral blood, taken from a patient treated with radiotherapy plus ipilimumab. Source of these receptors: a human donor with non-small cell lung cancer who had a complete response to radiotherapy plus ipilimumab.

The chain is built from TRBV7-2 and TRBJ2-7; no definite D call. This CDR3 spans 15 amino acids. Trimming left V 1 base short and J 0 bases short, with 10 bases between. Germline V gives CDR1 SGHTA, CDR2 FQGNSA. CDR3 coding DNA: TGTGCCAGCAGCTTAGTAGGGATGAGCTCCTACGAGCAGTACGTC. Translating it yields CASSLVGMSSYEQYV.

This clone was picked up a small number of times. The chain recombines TRBV15 with TRBJ2-1, with 10 bases fitting TRBD2. The V gene's germline CDR1 is LNHNV and CDR2 YYDKDF (reference sequence). This CDR3 is built from 15 residues. The ends lost 1 base at V and 10 bases at J; junction bases unmatched: 7. CDR3 protein: CATSRGSGRVSEQFF. DNA of the CDR3: TGTGCCACCAGCAGAGGCAGCGGGAGGGTTTCGGAGCAGTTCTTC. Drawing the rest from reference TRBV15 and TRBJ2-1, the complete variable domain is DAMVIQNPRYQVTQFGKPVTLSCSQTLNHNVMYWYQQKSSQAPKLLFHYYDKDFNNEADTPDNFQSRRPNTSFCFLDIRSPGLGDTAMYLCATSRGSGRVSEQFFGPGTRLTVL.

This sequence joins TRBV5-1 and TRBJ2-1, with TRBD2 matching over 12 bases. The V and J ends lost 6 bases and 9 bases, in that order; junction bases with no gene match: 7. The germline gives CDR1 SGHRS, CDR2 YFSETQ. The CDR3 totals 14 residues. The CDR3 nucleotides are TGCGCCAGCAAACTAGCGGGAGGTCGGAGTGAGCAGTTCTTC. It codes for CASKLAGGRSEQFF.

As regards this clone: The same CDR3 also results from other DNA sequences found in this sample. The chain's CDR3 is CASSASPGTGELFF. The CDR3 coding sequence is TGTGCCAGCAGTGCCTCTCCAGGCACCGGGGAGCTGTTTTTT. This sequence joins TRBV6-4 and TRBJ2-2, with D unclear. This CDR3 is built from 14 residues. Trimming left V 4 bases short and J 4 bases short, with 10 bases between. From germline, CDR1 is MRHNA and CDR2 SNTAGT.

The chain employs TRBV6-6 and TRBJ2-7; D gene ambiguous. V was pared by 0 bases and J by 0 bases, with 9 bases between. Germline CDR1 MNHNY, CDR2 SVGAGI (reference sequence). The CDR3 consists of 15 residues. CDR3 residues: CASSYSGRRSYEQYF. Here the CDR3 DNA reads TGTGCCAGCAGTTACTCGGGCAGGCGCTCCTACGAGCAGTACTTC.

This chain connects TRBV7-9 to TRBJ2-1; 10 bases agree with TRBD1. Germline V gene lookup returns CDR1 SEHNR and CDR2 FQNEAQ (reference sequence). This CDR3 region has 16 residues. Trimming removed 10 bases from V and 0 bases from J; junction bases left unmatched: 9. CDR3 in amino acids: CATGTGVLSSYNEQFF. CDR3 nucleotides: TGTGCCACCGGGACAGGGGTATTAAGCTCCTACAATGAGCAGTTCTTC.

This clone was counted between two and nine times. The chain is built from TRBV5-6 and TRBJ1-2, with D uncertain. The CDR3 runs 13 residues. Trimming shortened V by 4 bases and J by 2 bases, and 9 bases separated the two germline ends. Germline V CDR1 and CDR2: SGHDT, YYEEEE. This CDR3 is CASSPGPNYGYTF. The CDR3 coding sequence is TGTGCCAGCAGCCCGGGCCCCAACTATGGCTACACCTTC.

This clone was seen more than once but under ten times. The chain couples TRBV19 to TRBJ2-7, with no clear D. This CDR3 comprises 13 residues. V lost 5 bases and J 3 bases, leaving 11 bases between the germline ends. Germline V lookup: CDR1 LNHDA, CDR2 SQIVND (reference sequence). CDR3: CASSRTNGYEQYF. CDR3 nucleotides: TGTGCCAGTAGTCGGACCAACGGCTACGAGCAGTACTTC. Using reference TRBV19 and TRBJ2-7 for the parts outside the CDR3, the full variable domain is DGGITQSPKYLFRKEGQNVTLSCEQNLNHDAMYWYRQDPGQGLRLIYYSQIVNDFQKGDIAEGYSVSREKKESFPLTVTSAQKNPTAFYLCASSRTNGYEQYFGPGTRLTVT.

The genes are TRBV19 and TRBJ1-5, with TRBD1 matching over 7 bases. Trimming removed 4 bases from V and 6 bases from J; junction bases left unmatched: 6. Germline lookup yields CDR1 LNHDA and CDR2 SQIVND (reference sequence). The CDR3 sequence is 14 residues long. In DNA form, the CDR3 reads TGTGCCAGTAGTACCGGACAGGAGGGTCAGCCCCAGCATTTT. This sequence encodes CASSTGQEGQPQHF.

The chain carries TRBV5-1 and TRBJ2-5; D perhaps matches TRBD1 (5 bases). The ends were cut back, 7 bases at V and 5 bases at J, with 9 bases in the middle. This CDR3 comprises 11 residues. CDR1 and CDR2 (germline): SGHRS, YFSETQ. DNA for the CDR3: TGCGCCAGCGGGCAGGGTGAGACCCAGTACTTC. This gives the protein CASGQGETQYF.

This clone showed up just a few times. This rearrangement joins TRBV11-3 to TRBJ1-1; D remains ambiguous. CDR1 SGHNT and CDR2 YENEEA come from the germline V gene. This CDR3 has 14 residues. Between the trimmed V and J ends, which lost 2 bases and 6 bases, there was a span of 13 bases. This chain's CDR3 is CASSLNARSAEAFF. CDR3 DNA sequence: TGTGCCAGCAGCTTAAATGCAAGAAGCGCTGAAGCTTTCTTT.

This clone has just one count. The chain recombines TRBV6-5 with TRBJ1-1; 9 bases line up with TRBD1. The junction had 3 bases not matched to a gene; V was cut back by 6 bases and J by 1 base. The CDR3 runs to 14 residues. Germline V gene sequence: CDR1 MNHEY, CDR2 SVGAGI. CDR3 region: CASRGQGQNTEAFF. DNA of the CDR3: TGTGCCAGCAGGGGACAGGGCCAGAACACTGAAGCTTTCTTT.

V gene TRBV30 combines with J gene TRBJ2-2; maybe TRBD2 (6 bases). Germline CDR1 GTSNPN, CDR2 SVGIG (reference sequence). This CDR3 contains 13 residues. V dropped 0 bases and J dropped 7 bases, with 9 bases sitting between them. CDR3 amino acids: CAWSVRGGGELFF. The CDR3 nucleotides read TGTGCCTGGAGTGTGCGGGGCGGCGGGGAGCTGTTTTTT.

The chain has TRBV7-8 and TRBJ1-2, with TRBD1 matching over 7 bases. This CDR3 has 16 residues. V lost 1 base, J lost 4 bases, and 9 bases stayed unmatched. Germline V gene sequence: CDR1 SGHVS, CDR2 FQNEAQ. This CDR3 reads CASSLGSGTDFYGYTF. The CDR3 nucleotides read TGTGCCAGCAGCTTAGGATCTGGGACAGACTTCTATGGCTACACCTTC.